A selection of T cell receptor beta chains follows, all from one sample in a study of blood T cell repertoires in COVID-19. TCRdb's table, derived via immunoSEQ multiplex PCR, lists solely in-frame clones and lacks some. The sample holds under 150,000 clones; more than 80% are singletons and the top ten take just over 5.5%. Sequencing was done on a sample of peripheral blood. The receptors derive from a woman aged 55-69 years with COVID-19, enrolled during active disease. Each CDR3 is given with its conserved first and last residue. The order of the fields is V gene, J gene, CDR3 protein.

TRBV6-5	TRBJ2-5	CASSYGGGYQETQYF
TRBV7-6	TRBJ2-1	CASSPGLGTGVGEQFF
TRBV5-4	TRBJ1-2	CASRREWDVYGYTF
TRBV5-6	TRBJ2-2	CASSFRGRYVGELFF
TRBV30	TRBJ2-2	CAWWTGVAGELFF
TRBV29-1	TRBJ2-1	CSVTTGGNNEQFF
TRBV6-5	TRBJ2-5	CASSPLWTQGKTQYF
TRBV7-9	TRBJ1-4	CASSLALNEKLFF
TRBV9	TRBJ1-1	CASSVGWTANTEAFF
TRBV4-1	TRBJ2-3	CASSQEGAGPTDTQYF
TRBV7-2	TRBJ1-1	CASSLVPRGAGNTEAFF
TRBV9	TRBJ2-1	CASSVLAGGPGNEQFF
TRBV6-5	TRBJ1-1	CASSYRGSGLSSEAFF
TRBV30	TRBJ2-7	CAWRGGRDSEQYF
TRBV30	TRBJ1-2	CAWTNRQGASFGYTF
TRBV6-5	TRBJ1-1	CASSHRGTEAFF
TRBV6-5	TRBJ2-7	CASSRREAGWYEQYF
TRBV10-1	TRBJ1-6	CASSERQGNSPLHF
TRBV25-1	TRBJ1-5	CASSGREGNQPQHF
TRBV5-8	TRBJ1-5	CASNRQMDQPQHF
TRBV6-5	TRBJ2-1	CASVPSPLDEQFF
TRBV5-4	TRBJ1-6	CASSWSGGGLNNSPLHF
TRBV6-2/TRBV6-3	TRBJ2-7	CASSYAGTQKSNF
TRBV30	TRBJ1-6	CAWSLPGLRRVNSPLHF
TRBV9	TRBJ1-2	CASSSNPTYGYTF
TRBV27	TRBJ2-2	CASSYQNTGELFF
TRBV7-2	TRBJ2-5	CASSRASSGGGETQYF
TRBV25-1	TRBJ2-6	CASSPFDRDGANVLTF
TRBV9	TRBJ1-5	CASRPATGGDQPQHF
TRBV27	TRBJ1-6	CASSPWTGVSYNSPLHF
TRBV7-2	TRBJ1-6	CASSLAGDNSPLHF
TRBV10-1	TRBJ1-3	CASRPIPGGSGNTIYF
TRBV6-2/TRBV6-3	TRBJ2-7	CASSYSQGRSEYEQYF
TRBV30	TRBJ1-1	CALNTEPGDYGYTEAFF
TRBV18	TRBJ2-7	CASSPPSGSHEQYF
TRBV18	TRBJ1-1	CASSQGPNTEAFF
TRBV5-5	TRBJ2-3	CASSLLAGLTDTQYF
TRBV19	TRBJ1-1	CASSPDRGTEAFF
TRBV29-1	TRBJ1-6	CSVQDSYNSPLHF
TRBV27	TRBJ2-7	CASSLAGTSGPLEQYF
TRBV5-1	TRBJ1-3	CASSLVGGQGSGNTIYF
TRBV4-2	TRBJ1-1	CASSQSSGGRGHTEAFF
TRBV6-6	TRBJ2-7	CASSPGGSYEQYF